This T cell receptor beta chain was observed in a study of blood T cell repertoires in COVID-19. Background on the study: Sites across the United States, Italy and Spain contributed samples from acute and convalescent COVID-19.

The V gene's germline CDR1 is MNHEY and CDR2 SVGAGI. The CDR3 sequence is 14 residues long. Trimming shortened V by 3 bases and J by 7 bases, and 16 bases separated the two germline ends. Original data processing: Amplifying reference gene primers gave estimates of nucleated cell counts. Assay used: immunoSEQ multiplex PCR; TCRdb lists only in-frame clones, some missing. Clone size and the V and J calls come from that table; the DNA yielded D and trimming. The repertoire holds about 60,000 clones, 70% to 90% seen once, with 15% to 20% in the top ten. Sequenced material: peripheral blood. This clonotype was sampled from a human donor in a cohort sampled during active COVID-19. The rearrangement links TRBV6-5 to TRBJ2-7, with D maybe TRBD2 (6 bases). This CDR3 is CASSYSGIAAEQYF. The CDR3 DNA sequence: TGTGCCAGCAGTTATTCTGGGATAGCGGCGGAGCAGTACTTC.